This TCR beta chain was identified during a study of shared clonotypes between healthy human individuals. CDR1 ENHRY and CDR2 SYGVKD come from the germline V gene. The CDR3 is made up of 12 amino acids. Unmatched junction bases numbered 7, after V lost 8 bases and J lost 6 bases. Clones were sequenced by immunoSEQ multiplex PCR, and TCRdb holds only the in-frame ones, with some missing. Found here are some 500,000 clones, around 95% of them singletons; the top ten hold approximately 0.06%. The TCR was taken from a woman in her twenties or thirties in good health. Material: naive CD4+ T cells sorted from blood. The subset: CD45RA+ positively selected. The chain joins TRBV10-3 to TRBJ2-7; 7 bases match TRBD2. Here the CDR3 reads CAIGAGEAEQYF. CDR3 bases: TGTGCCATCGGGGCGGGAGAAGCCGAGCAGTACTTC.